The present T cell receptor (beta chain) was sequenced within a study of CD8+ T cells in alopecia areata. RNA extraction and reverse transcription yielded cDNA as sequencing template. Sequencing used immunoSEQ multiplex PCR; TCRdb keeps in-frame clones, though not all of them. The table lists some 160,000 clones, approximately 65% of them singletons. V dropped 5 bases and J dropped 4 bases, with 10 bases sitting between them. The germline CDR1 and CDR2 sequences are SGHTA and FQGTGA. This CDR3 contains 13 residues. As to treatment: oral pan-JAK inhibitor, 5-10 mg twice daily. The receptor comes from a human donor with alopecia areata. The sequenced sample was CD4+ T cells sorted from blood, obtained at week 4, from a patient treated with tofacitinib. V and J are TRBV7-3 and TRBJ2-3; D is undetermined. The CDR3 region has the DNA TGTGCCAGCAGCAGGGCCTGGGCAGATACGCAGTATTTT. It specifies CASSRAWADTQYF.